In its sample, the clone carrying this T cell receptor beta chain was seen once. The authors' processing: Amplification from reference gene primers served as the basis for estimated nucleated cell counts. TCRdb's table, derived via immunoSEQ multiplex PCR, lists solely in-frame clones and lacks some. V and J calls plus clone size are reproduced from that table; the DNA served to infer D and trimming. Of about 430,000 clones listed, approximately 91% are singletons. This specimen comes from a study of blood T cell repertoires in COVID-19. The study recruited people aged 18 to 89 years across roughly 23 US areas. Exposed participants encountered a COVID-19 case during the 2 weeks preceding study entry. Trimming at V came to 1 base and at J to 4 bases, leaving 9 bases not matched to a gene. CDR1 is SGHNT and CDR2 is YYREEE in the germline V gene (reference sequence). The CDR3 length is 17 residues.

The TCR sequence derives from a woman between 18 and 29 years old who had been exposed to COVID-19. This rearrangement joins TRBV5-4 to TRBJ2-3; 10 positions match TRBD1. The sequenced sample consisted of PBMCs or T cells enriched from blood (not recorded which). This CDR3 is CASSLFEGQGFPDTQYF. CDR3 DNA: TGTGCCAGCAGCTTGTTTGAGGGACAGGGGTTCCCAGATACGCAGTATTTT.